The rows below give T cell receptor beta chains drawn from one sample of a study of shared clonotypes between healthy human individuals. The assay was immunoSEQ multiplex PCR, and TCRdb's table has in-frame clones only and misses some. The sample lists around 370,000 clones, about 96% occurring once. Material: memory CD8+ T cells sorted from blood. The receptors stem from a young man in good health. Both conserved end residues are part of each CDR3. Each record gives: clone size, J gene, D gene, V gene, CDR3 protein, CDR3 DNA. The D gene is left open where the match is weak. Some rows mark clone size as missing; the rest say once, few, many or name a class of expanded clone.

clone_size: .
j_call: TRBJ2-1
d_call: .
v_call: TRBV28
cdr3_aa: CASISSSSYNEQFF
cdr3_nt: TGTGCCAGCATCTCATCCAGCTCCTACAATGAGCAGTTCTTC

clone_size: .
j_call: TRBJ2-2
d_call: .
v_call: TRBV29-1
cdr3_aa: CSVHAGLNPTGELFF
cdr3_nt: TGCAGCGTGCACGCGGGACTTAACCCCACCGGGGAGCTGTTTTTT

clone_size: .
j_call: TRBJ2-7
d_call: .
v_call: TRBV23-1
cdr3_aa: CASRTTGRSSYEQYF
cdr3_nt: TGCGCCAGCAGAACGACAGGCCGGAGCTCCTACGAGCAGTACTTC

clone_size: .
j_call: TRBJ2-3
d_call: TRBD1
v_call: TRBV6-1
cdr3_aa: CASSEGLGQSTDTQYF
cdr3_nt: TGTGCCAGCAGTGAAGGCTTGGGACAGAGCACAGATACGCAGTATTTT

clone_size: once
j_call: TRBJ1-5
d_call: .
v_call: TRBV28
cdr3_aa: CASSVQGQPQHF
cdr3_nt: TGTGCCAGCAGTGTACAGGGTCAGCCCCAGCATTTT

clone_size: .
j_call: TRBJ2-2
d_call: .
v_call: TRBV7-3
cdr3_aa: CASSRTGTTGELFF
cdr3_nt: TGTGCCAGCAGCCGTACAGGGACCACCGGGGAGCTGTTTTTT

clone_size: .
j_call: TRBJ2-5
d_call: .
v_call: TRBV5-1
cdr3_aa: CASFTYQETQYF
cdr3_nt: TGCGCCAGCTTTACCTACCAAGAGACCCAGTACTTC

clone_size: .
j_call: TRBJ1-2
d_call: TRBD1
v_call: TRBV29-1
cdr3_aa: CSVDKTGPSGYTF
cdr3_nt: TGCAGCGTCGATAAGACAGGGCCATCGGGCTACACCTTC

clone_size: .
j_call: TRBJ1-4
d_call: .
v_call: TRBV14
cdr3_aa: CASRRDGNEKLFF
cdr3_nt: TGTGCCAGCAGGAGGGACGGAAATGAAAAACTGTTTTTT

clone_size: .
j_call: TRBJ1-4
d_call: .
v_call: TRBV28
cdr3_aa: CASSSAGEKLFF
cdr3_nt: TGTGCCAGCAGTTCCGCAGGGGAAAAACTGTTTTTT

clone_size: .
j_call: TRBJ1-3
d_call: TRBD1
v_call: TRBV28
cdr3_aa: CASSPPQGQGNTIYF
cdr3_nt: TGTGCCAGCAGCCCCCCGCAGGGACAGGGGAACACCATATATTTT

clone_size: .
j_call: TRBJ2-4
d_call: .
v_call: TRBV4-1
cdr3_aa: CASSQGLIAKNIQYF
cdr3_nt: TGCGCCAGCAGCCAAGGGCTGATAGCCAAAAACATTCAGTACTTC

clone_size: .
j_call: TRBJ2-2
d_call: TRBD2
v_call: TRBV27
cdr3_aa: CASRPGLAGANGELFF
cdr3_nt: TGTGCCAGCAGACCAGGACTAGCGGGAGCAAACGGGGAGCTGTTTTTT

clone_size: .
j_call: TRBJ2-5
d_call: .
v_call: TRBV27
cdr3_aa: CASSLNGRQETQYF
cdr3_nt: TGTGCCAGCAGTTTAAACGGACGTCAAGAGACCCAGTACTTC

clone_size: .
j_call: TRBJ1-1
d_call: .
v_call: TRBV5-1
cdr3_aa: CASSLVGGAGTEAFF
cdr3_nt: TGCGCCAGCAGCTTGGTAGGGGGAGCGGGCACTGAAGCTTTCTTT

clone_size: .
j_call: TRBJ1-5
d_call: TRBD1
v_call: TRBV6-5
cdr3_aa: CASRDRWDNQPQHF
cdr3_nt: TGTGCCAGCAGGGACAGGTGGGACAATCAGCCCCAGCATTTT

clone_size: .
j_call: TRBJ2-7
d_call: .
v_call: TRBV30
cdr3_aa: CAWSIVGRIKGEQYF
cdr3_nt: TGTGCCTGGAGTATCGTAGGGAGAATCAAGGGAGAGCAGTACTTC

clone_size: .
j_call: TRBJ2-7
d_call: TRBD2
v_call: TRBV10-3
cdr3_aa: CAIGRTSGSYEQYF
cdr3_nt: TGTGCCATCGGGAGAACTAGCGGCTCCTACGAGCAGTACTTC

clone_size: .
j_call: TRBJ2-7
d_call: TRBD2
v_call: TRBV28
cdr3_aa: CASSTPGLAGDHEQYF
cdr3_nt: TGTGCCAGCAGCACTCCTGGACTAGCGGGAGACCACGAGCAGTACTTC

clone_size: .
j_call: TRBJ2-2
d_call: .
v_call: TRBV5-1
cdr3_aa: CASSFWGTGELFF
cdr3_nt: TGCGCCAGCAGCTTCTGGGGGACCGGGGAGCTGTTTTTT

clone_size: .
j_call: TRBJ2-7
d_call: TRBD2
v_call: TRBV27
cdr3_aa: CASRPGLGPYEQYF
cdr3_nt: TGTGCCAGCAGGCCTGGACTAGGTCCCTACGAGCAGTACTTC

clone_size: .
j_call: TRBJ2-3
d_call: .
v_call: TRBV20-1
cdr3_aa: CSARDPLVQYF
cdr3_nt: TGCAGTGCTAGAGACCCCCTAGTGCAGTATTTT

clone_size: .
j_call: TRBJ2-5
d_call: .
v_call: TRBV6-5
cdr3_aa: CASKHQGTQYF
cdr3_nt: TGTGCCAGCAAGCACCAGGGAACCCAGTACTTC

clone_size: .
j_call: TRBJ2-2
d_call: .
v_call: TRBV6-1
cdr3_aa: CASTQEYTGELFF
cdr3_nt: TGTGCCAGCACACAGGAGTACACCGGGGAGCTGTTTTTT

clone_size: .
j_call: TRBJ2-7
d_call: .
v_call: TRBV13
cdr3_aa: CASSLLGRGKDEQYF
cdr3_nt: TGTGCCAGCAGCTTACTCGGTAGGGGGAAAGACGAGCAGTACTTC

clone_size: .
j_call: TRBJ2-7
d_call: .
v_call: TRBV18
cdr3_aa: CASSSGQAPYEQYF
cdr3_nt: TGTGCCAGCTCATCGGGTCAGGCCCCCTACGAGCAGTACTTC

clone_size: .
j_call: TRBJ2-3
d_call: .
v_call: TRBV4-1
cdr3_aa: CASSPQGSTDTQYF
cdr3_nt: TGCGCCAGCAGCCCCCAGGGAAGCACAGATACGCAGTATTTT

clone_size: .
j_call: TRBJ2-5
d_call: .
v_call: TRBV4-1
cdr3_aa: CASSQDWRFEETQYF
cdr3_nt: TGCGCCAGCAGCCAAGATTGGAGGTTCGAGGAGACCCAGTACTTC

clone_size: .
j_call: TRBJ2-4
d_call: .
v_call: TRBV10-3
cdr3_aa: CAISDTGDDAKNIQYF
cdr3_nt: TGTGCCATCAGTGATACGGGAGACGACGCCAAAAACATTCAGTACTTC